At least ten counts were recorded for the clone carrying this T cell receptor beta chain. The entry originates in a study of neurological immune-mediated disorders. 5'RACE employing 10-nucleotide random UMIs yielded the cDNA. From the 5' RACE reads, TCRdb called clonotypes with MiXCR, one entry per CDR3 protein. The sample lists roughly 80,000 distinct CDR3 sequences, 10% to 13% occurring once. V gave up 4 bases and J gave up 10 bases, with 11 bases separating them. Germline V CDR1 and CDR2: SGHTA, FQGNSA. The CDR3 has 12 amino acids. The sequencing input was PBMCs. The receptor comes from a man aged 35 to 55 in good health. The rearrangement links TRBV7-2 to TRBJ2-1; TRBD1 might be the D (6 bases). Here the CDR3 reads CASSSTGGEQFF. The CDR3, as DNA: TGTGCCAGCAGCTCAACTGGGGGCGAGCAGTTCTTC.